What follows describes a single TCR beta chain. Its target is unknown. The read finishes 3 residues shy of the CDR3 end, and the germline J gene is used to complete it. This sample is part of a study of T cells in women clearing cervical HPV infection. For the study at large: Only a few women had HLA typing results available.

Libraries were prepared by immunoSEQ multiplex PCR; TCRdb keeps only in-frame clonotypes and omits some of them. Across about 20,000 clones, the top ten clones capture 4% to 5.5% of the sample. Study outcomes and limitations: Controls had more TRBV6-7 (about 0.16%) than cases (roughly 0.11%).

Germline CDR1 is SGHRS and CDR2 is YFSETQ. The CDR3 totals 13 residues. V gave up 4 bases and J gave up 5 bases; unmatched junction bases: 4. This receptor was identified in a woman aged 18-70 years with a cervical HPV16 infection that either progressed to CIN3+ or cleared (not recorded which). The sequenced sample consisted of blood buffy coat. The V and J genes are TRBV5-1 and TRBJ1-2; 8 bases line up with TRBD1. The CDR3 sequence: CASSAGGVYGYTF. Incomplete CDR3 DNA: TGCGCCAGCAGCGCAGGGGGCGTGTATGGC.